The TCR beta chain described here comes from a study of blood T cell repertoires in COVID-19. Study-level information: T cells, B-cell-depleted T cells, or PBMCs supplied cDNA or gDNA.

In its sample, this clone was seen a few times. The protocol was immunoSEQ multiplex PCR, while the TCRdb copy is restricted to in-frame clones and leaves out a portion. This sample has around 330,000 clones, with approximately 86% found just once. The CDR3 is made up of 13 amino acids. Germline values: CDR1 LGHNA, CDR2 YSLEER. The ends were cut back, 5 bases at V and 4 bases at J, with 12 bases in the middle. Sequencing input: PBMCs or T cells enriched from blood (not recorded which). The source is a woman aged 18-30 years who had recovered from COVID-19. The chain combines TRBV4-3 with TRBJ2-7, with D perhaps TRBD2 (5 bases). The CDR3 DNA is TGCGCCAGCAGCTCGGACTCCGGGTACGAGCAGTACTTC. Translated, it gives CASSSDSGYEQYF.